These T cell receptor beta chains were read from a single sample in a study of T-cell memory formation after mild COVID-19. Each CDR3 protein is one row after TCRdb ran MiXCR on the 5' RACE reads. The sample holds tens of thousands of distinct CDR3 sequences, more than 10% seen once. Input material: PBMCs or a T cell subset sorted from them (not recorded which). The receptors come from an adult woman who had mild COVID-19 (a few samples of this study predate the infection). Cell type and time point are not known. Each CDR3 is given with its conserved first and last residue. Each record gives: CDR3 protein, CDR3 DNA, D gene, J gene, V gene, clone size. A D gene is named only where the DNA matches it firmly. A row's size may be missing; if present it is once, few, many or a size class.

cdr3_aa: CSLDGYTF
cdr3_nt: TGCAGTCTCGATGGCTACACCTTC
d_call: NA
j_call: TRBJ1-2
v_call: TRBV20-1
clone_size: NA

cdr3_aa: CASSADSGTLDGELFF
cdr3_nt: TGTGCCAGCAGCGCCGACTCCGGGACTTTAGATGGGGAGCTGTTTTTT
d_call: NA
j_call: TRBJ2-2
v_call: TRBV7-3
clone_size: NA

cdr3_aa: CASSPLWNTGELFF
cdr3_nt: TGTGCCAGCAGTCCCCTGTGGAACACCGGGGAGCTGTTTTTT
d_call: NA
j_call: TRBJ2-2
v_call: TRBV12-3/TRBV12-4
clone_size: few

cdr3_aa: CSASGETQYF
cdr3_nt: TGCAGTGCTAGCGGAGAGACCCAGTACTTC
d_call: NA
j_call: TRBJ2-5
v_call: TRBV20-1
clone_size: few

cdr3_aa: CSGLGTTKNTEAFF
cdr3_nt: TGCAGCGGCCTCGGGACAACAAAGAACACTGAAGCTTTCTTT
d_call: NA
j_call: TRBJ1-1
v_call: TRBV29-1
clone_size: NA

cdr3_aa: CASSPPEAASEAFF
cdr3_nt: TGTGCCAGCAGCCCACCCGAGGCAGCCTCTGAAGCTTTCTTT
d_call: NA
j_call: TRBJ1-1
v_call: TRBV7-9
clone_size: once

cdr3_aa: CASSPGQSSYEQYF
cdr3_nt: TGTGCCAGCTCCCCGGGACAGAGCTCCTACGAGCAGTACTTC
d_call: TRBD1
j_call: TRBJ2-7
v_call: TRBV27
clone_size: many

cdr3_aa: CASSLLAGAGHEQYF
cdr3_nt: TGTGCCAGCAGTTTACTAGCGGGTGCAGGCCACGAGCAGTACTTC
d_call: TRBD2
j_call: TRBJ2-7
v_call: TRBV12-3/TRBV12-4
clone_size: few

cdr3_aa: CSAKGQPNTEAFF
cdr3_nt: TGCAGTGCTAAGGGACAGCCGAACACTGAAGCTTTCTTT
d_call: TRBD1
j_call: TRBJ1-1
v_call: TRBV20-1
clone_size: few

cdr3_aa: CSARTTGETYEQYF
cdr3_nt: TGCAGTGCTAGAACGACAGGGGAAACCTACGAGCAGTACTTC
d_call: TRBD1
j_call: TRBJ2-7
v_call: TRBV20-1
clone_size: NA

cdr3_aa: CASSRANYEQYF
cdr3_nt: TGTGCCAGCAGCAGGGCTAACTACGAGCAGTACTTC
d_call: NA
j_call: TRBJ2-7
v_call: TRBV7-9
clone_size: many

cdr3_aa: CASSVGGSPQYEQYF
cdr3_nt: TGTGCCAGCAGCGTAGGTGGAAGCCCCCAATACGAGCAGTACTTC
d_call: NA
j_call: TRBJ2-7
v_call: TRBV9
clone_size: few

cdr3_aa: CSAGLAGWGPYNEQFF
cdr3_nt: TGCAGCGCCGGACTAGCGGGATGGGGCCCCTACAATGAGCAGTTCTTC
d_call: TRBD2
j_call: TRBJ2-1
v_call: TRBV29-1
clone_size: few

cdr3_aa: CASSFALGERNEQFF
cdr3_nt: TGTGCCAGCAGTTTCGCCCTAGGGGAGCGGAATGAGCAGTTCTTC
d_call: NA
j_call: TRBJ2-1
v_call: TRBV12-3/TRBV12-4
clone_size: NA

cdr3_aa: CASSYEQENGEQYF
cdr3_nt: TGTGCCAGCAGTTACGAGCAGGAGAATGGGGAGCAGTACTTC
d_call: NA
j_call: TRBJ2-7
v_call: TRBV6-5
clone_size: few

cdr3_aa: CSASLHDTGVLRYEQYF
cdr3_nt: TGCAGTGCTAGCCTCCACGATACAGGGGTTTTGAGGTACGAGCAGTACTTC
d_call: TRBD1
j_call: TRBJ2-7
v_call: TRBV20-1
clone_size: few

cdr3_aa: CASLVGTGELFF
cdr3_nt: TGTGCCAGCTTAGTTGGCACCGGGGAGCTGTTTTTT
d_call: NA
j_call: TRBJ2-2
v_call: TRBV12-3/TRBV12-4
clone_size: few

cdr3_aa: CATSDMAGGGETQYF
cdr3_nt: TGTGCCACCAGTGATATGGCAGGGGGGGGCGAGACCCAGTACTTC
d_call: NA
j_call: TRBJ2-5
v_call: TRBV24-1
clone_size: NA

cdr3_aa: CASAEGLAGVAGELFF
cdr3_nt: TGTGCCAGTGCCGAGGGACTAGCGGGAGTAGCCGGGGAGCTGTTTTTT
d_call: TRBD2
j_call: TRBJ2-2
v_call: TRBV19
clone_size: NA

cdr3_aa: CSVETGIGVIQYF
cdr3_nt: TGCAGCGTCGAAACAGGGATAGGGGTCATTCAGTACTTC
d_call: NA
j_call: TRBJ2-4
v_call: TRBV29-1
clone_size: few

cdr3_aa: CASSLTGTHEQYF
cdr3_nt: TGTGCCAGCAGCTTGACAGGGACCCACGAGCAGTACTTC
d_call: TRBD1
j_call: TRBJ2-7
v_call: TRBV11-2
clone_size: NA

cdr3_aa: CASSLRGSGVPSQETQYF
cdr3_nt: TGCGCCAGCAGCTTGCGTGGGTCAGGGGTGCCCTCCCAAGAGACCCAGTACTTC
d_call: NA
j_call: TRBJ2-5
v_call: TRBV5-1
clone_size: NA

cdr3_aa: CASSQDPGPQETQYF
cdr3_nt: TGCGCCAGCAGCCAAGACCCGGGACCACAAGAGACCCAGTACTTC
d_call: NA
j_call: TRBJ2-5
v_call: TRBV4-3
clone_size: NA

cdr3_aa: CASSPVLAELQFF
cdr3_nt: TGTGCCAGCAGCCCCGTTCTAGCGGAACTTCAGTTCTTC
d_call: TRBD2
j_call: TRBJ2-1
v_call: TRBV12-3/TRBV12-4
clone_size: NA

cdr3_aa: CASSPLTGAGSTDTQYF
cdr3_nt: TGCGCCAGCAGCCCCTTAACGGGGGCAGGGAGCACAGATACGCAGTATTTT
d_call: NA
j_call: TRBJ2-3
v_call: TRBV4-3
clone_size: few